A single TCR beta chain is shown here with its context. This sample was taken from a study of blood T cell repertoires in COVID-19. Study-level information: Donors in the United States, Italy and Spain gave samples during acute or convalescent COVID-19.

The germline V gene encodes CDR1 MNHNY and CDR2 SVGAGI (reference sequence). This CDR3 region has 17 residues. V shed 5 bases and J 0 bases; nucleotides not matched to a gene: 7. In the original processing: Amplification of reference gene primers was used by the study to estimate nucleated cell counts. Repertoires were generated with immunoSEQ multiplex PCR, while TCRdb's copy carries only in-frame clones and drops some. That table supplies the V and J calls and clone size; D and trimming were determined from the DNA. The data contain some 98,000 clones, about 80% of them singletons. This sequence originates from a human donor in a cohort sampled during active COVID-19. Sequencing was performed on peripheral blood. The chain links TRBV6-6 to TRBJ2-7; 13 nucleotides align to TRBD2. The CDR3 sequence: CASSLVWTSGSSYEQYF. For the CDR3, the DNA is TGTGCCAGCAGTCTGGTGTGGACTAGCGGGAGCTCCTACGAGCAGTACTTC.